These T cell receptor beta chains were read from a single sample in a study of human T cells and chemical hapten exposure. One entry per CDR3 protein results from TCRdb running MiXCR on the RACE reads. The sample lists some 84,000 distinct CDR3 sequences, 8% to 13% occurring once. Here the sequenced sample was whole blood, taken in connection with sensitization to the hapten diphenylcyclopropenone (DPC). The receptor set was obtained from a woman between 50 and 59 years old with alopecia areata. Some clones in this sample may be carry-over from other donors' samples. The CDR3 runs from the conserved cysteine through the conserved F or W. The order of the fields is D gene, V gene, clone size, CDR3 length, J gene, CDR3 protein, CDR3 DNA. A D gene is named only where the DNA matches it firmly. Clone size is stated in some rows and not others, as once, few, many or a class when expanded.

-	TRBV14	many	15	TRBJ2-7	CASSQVRGGPYEQYF	TGTGCCAGCAGCCAAGTCCGGGGAGGCCCCTACGAGCAGTACTTC
-	TRBV6-6	many	15	TRBJ1-5	CASSSNEVLNQPQHF	TGTGCCAGCAGTTCTAATGAAGTGCTCAATCAGCCCCAGCATTTT
-	TRBV23-1	few	10	TRBJ2-7	CASEIYEQYF	TGCGCCAGTGAAATCTACGAGCAGTACTTC
TRBD1	TRBV19	-	17	TRBJ1-2	CASSISLTGALNDGYTF	TGTGCCAGTAGTATCTCTCTTACAGGGGCGCTGAACGATGGCTACACCTTC
-	TRBV5-1	-	15	TRBJ1-2	CASSPRVGGSYGYTF	TGCGCCAGCAGCCCGCGAGTCGGGGGTAGCTATGGCTACACCTTC
TRBD2	TRBV7-2	many	16	TRBJ2-3	CASSLALTGGTDTQYF	TGTGCCAGCAGCTTAGCTTTGACGGGGGGTACAGATACGCAGTATTTT
TRBD2	TRBV20-1	many	14	TRBJ2-1	CSALLAGTYNEQFF	TGCAGTGCTCTTCTAGCGGGAACCTACAATGAGCAGTTCTTC
-	TRBV7-2	-	15	TRBJ2-6	CASSFSGLGANVLTF	TGTGCCAGCAGCTTCTCAGGGCTAGGGGCCAACGTCCTGACTTTC
-	TRBV27	many	17	TRBJ2-1	CASSFVAQTRSYNEQFF	TGTGCCAGCAGTTTCGTTGCACAGACTAGATCCTACAATGAGCAGTTCTTC
-	TRBV21-1	many	16	TRBJ1-2	CASSKRYLGRGDGYTF	TGTGCCAGCAGCAAACGATATCTGGGCAGGGGAGATGGCTACACCTTC
-	TRBV28	few	12	TRBJ1-5	CASTDPNQPQHF	TGTGCCAGCACCGACCCCAATCAGCCCCAGCATTTT
-	TRBV25-1	few	14	TRBJ2-4	CASTEDSRKNIQYF	TGTGCCAGCACTGAGGACAGTCGCAAAAACATTCAGTACTTC
-	TRBV10-3	-	11	TRBJ1-2	CAISDDIGYTF	TGTGCCATCAGTGATGACATTGGCTACACCTTC
-	TRBV5-5	few	14	TRBJ1-1	CASSFTGQGTEAFF	TGTGCCAGCAGCTTTACAGGGCAGGGGACTGAAGCTTTCTTT
-	TRBV4-1	many	16	TRBJ2-1	CASSQSPASSYNEQFF	TGCGCCAGCAGCCAATCCCCTGCGAGTTCCTACAATGAGCAGTTCTTC
-	TRBV29-1	many	12	TRBJ2-7	CSALGVAYEQYF	TGCAGCGCCCTCGGTGTGGCCTACGAGCAGTACTTC
-	TRBV28	-	13	TRBJ1-2	CASSPSQAYGYTF	TGTGCCAGCAGTCCCTCACAGGCCTATGGCTACACCTTC
TRBD1	TRBV10-3	many	16	TRBJ2-3	CAISDLGGSPGDTQYF	TGTGCCATCAGTGATTTAGGGGGCAGTCCAGGAGATACGCAGTATTTT
-	TRBV10-3	many	16	TRBJ1-4	CAISESTTNRGEKLFF	TGTGCCATCAGTGAGTCGACAACAAACCGTGGTGAAAAACTGTTTTTT
TRBD1	TRBV7-2	-	14	TRBJ1-3	CASSPETGRNTIYF	TGTGCCAGCAGCCCAGAGACAGGGAGAAACACCATATATTTT
-	TRBV20-1	many	11	TRBJ2-7	CSTQGRYEQYF	TGCAGTACCCAGGGACGTTACGAGCAGTACTTC
-	TRBV20-1	-	15	TRBJ1-4	CSANPMTVRNEKLFF	TGCAGTGCTAACCCCATGACAGTACGAAATGAAAAACTGTTTTTT
-	TRBV6-6	many	14	TRBJ2-6	CASSYSFMTNVLTF	TGTGCCAGCAGTTACTCGTTTATGACCAACGTCCTGACTTTC
TRBD2	TRBV28	few	15	TRBJ2-3	CASTPASGRRDTQYF	TGTGCCAGCACCCCCGCTAGCGGGAGAAGGGATACGCAGTATTTT
TRBD1	TRBV15	many	19	TRBJ2-6	CATSRDGQGALSGANVLTF	TGTGCCACCAGCAGAGATGGACAGGGCGCACTCTCTGGGGCCAACGTCCTGACTTTC
-	TRBV29-1	-	21	TRBJ2-3	CSVGEFTGTALGAWDTDTQYF	TGCAGCGTCGGTGAATTCACCGGGACCGCCCTGGGGGCCTGGGACACAGATACGCAGTATTTT
TRBD1	TRBV29-1	many	15	TRBJ2-7	CSVKFSGTGAYEQYF	TGCAGCGTTAAGTTCTCGGGGACAGGGGCCTACGAGCAGTACTTC
TRBD2	TRBV5-1	many	15	TRBJ2-5	CASSLYSGRGETQYF	TGCGCCAGCAGCTTGTACAGCGGGAGGGGAGAGACCCAGTACTTC
-	TRBV6-6	many	16	TRBJ2-5	CASSLYHSGAYETQYF	TGTGCCAGCAGTTTGTATCATTCGGGGGCTTATGAGACCCAGTACTTC
TRBD1	TRBV29-1	many	13	TRBJ2-1	CSVLITGGHEQFF	TGCAGCGTCCTCATTACAGGGGGTCATGAGCAGTTCTTC
-	TRBV4-3	many	15	TRBJ2-7	CASSQDWQGAYEQYF	TGCGCCAGCAGCCAAGATTGGCAGGGAGCTTACGAGCAGTACTTC
-	TRBV28	-	13	TRBJ1-5	CASSRQLPKPQHF	TGTGCCAGCAGTCGACAGTTACCAAAGCCCCAGCATTTT
TRBD1	TRBV27	few	15	TRBJ1-4	CASSFDRDGNEKLFF	TGTGCCAGCAGTTTCGACAGGGACGGTAATGAAAAACTGTTTTTT
-	TRBV7-9	-	17	TRBJ1-3	CASSLARGDNSGNTIYF	TGTGCCAGCAGCTTAGCGCGAGGGGACAACTCTGGAAACACCATATATTTT
TRBD1	TRBV20-1	few	12	TRBJ1-5	CSAGDRDQPQHF	TGCAGTGCTGGGGACAGGGACCAGCCCCAGCATTTT
-	TRBV6-5	-	17	TRBJ1-4	CASSYSNFPRQNEKLFF	TGTGCCAGCAGTTACTCAAATTTTCCGCGACAAAATGAAAAACTGTTTTTT
-	TRBV12-3/TRBV12-4	-	12	TRBJ1-4	CASSPRREKLFF	TGTGCCAGCAGTCCCAGGAGGGAAAAACTGTTTTTT
-	TRBV5-6	-	17	TRBJ2-6	CASSLTAGSSGANVLTF	TGTGCCAGCAGCTTGACGGCAGGGTCCTCTGGGGCCAACGTCCTGACTTTC
TRBD2	TRBV5-1	-	18	TRBJ2-3	CASSLSPLTSASTDTQYF	TGCGCCAGCAGCTTGAGTCCTCTGACTAGCGCGAGCACAGATACGCAGTATTTT